This TCR beta chain was sequenced for a study of CD8+CD57+ T cells in acquired aplastic anemia. Study at large: On average, sorted CD4+ and CD8+ cells gave approximately 3 ug of DNA.

Note on this clonotype: Its target is not known.

Sequencing involved patients with CD8+CD57+ cell expansion previously shown by flow cytometry. No therapy was given to patients before blood sampling. Study observations and caveats: Patients and controls shared some 29 CD8+ CDR3 sequences, which appeared highly expressed in patients and within their immunodominant clones.

This CDR3 is 13 amino acids long. Germline loops: CDR1 WSHSY, CDR2 SAAADI. Trimming cost V 9 bases and J 4 bases; bases outside gene matches: 5. Genomic DNA, serving as template, underwent TCR beta VDJ and CDR3 profiling. TCRdb called the reads again in MiXCR, with one record for every CDR3 protein. The sample holds under 200,000 distinct CDR3 sequences; around 52% are singletons and the top ten take about 31%. The TCR was taken from a human donor with aplastic anemia. The rearrangement uses TRBV10-2 and TRBJ2-1; 8 bases are shared with TRBD2. The sequencing sample was made of sorted CD4+, CD8+, or CD8+CD57+ T cells (not recorded which) from PBMCs. The CDR3, as DNA: TGCGCCAGTGGGGGGACTAGATACAATGAGCAGTTCTTC. It translates to CASGGTRYNEQFF.